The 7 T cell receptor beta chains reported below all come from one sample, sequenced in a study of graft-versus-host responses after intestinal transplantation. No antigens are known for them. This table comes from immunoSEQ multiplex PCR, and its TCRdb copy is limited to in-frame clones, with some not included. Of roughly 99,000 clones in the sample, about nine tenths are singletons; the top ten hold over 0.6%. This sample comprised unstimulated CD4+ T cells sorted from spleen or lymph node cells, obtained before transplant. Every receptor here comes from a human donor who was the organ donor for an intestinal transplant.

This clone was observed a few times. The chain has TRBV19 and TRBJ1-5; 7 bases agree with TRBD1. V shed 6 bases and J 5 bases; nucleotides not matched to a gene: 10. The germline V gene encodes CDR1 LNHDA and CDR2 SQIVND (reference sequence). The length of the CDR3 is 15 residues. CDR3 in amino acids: CASREDRVRDQPQHF. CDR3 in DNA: TGTGCCAGTAGAGAAGACAGGGTGAGGGATCAGCCCCAGCATTTT.

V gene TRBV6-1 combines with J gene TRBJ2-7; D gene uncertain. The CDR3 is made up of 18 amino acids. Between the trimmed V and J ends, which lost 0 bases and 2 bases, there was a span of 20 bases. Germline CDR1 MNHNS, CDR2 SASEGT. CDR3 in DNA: TGTGCCAGCAGTGAAGCGGTGTCCTACAAACAGAGCCCCTACGAGCAGTACTTC. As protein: CASSEAVSYKQSPYEQYF.

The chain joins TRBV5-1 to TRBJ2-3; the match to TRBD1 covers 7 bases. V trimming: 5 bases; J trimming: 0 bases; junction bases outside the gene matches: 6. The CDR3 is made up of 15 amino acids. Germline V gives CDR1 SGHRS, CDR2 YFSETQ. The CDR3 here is CASSTGDGSTDTQYF. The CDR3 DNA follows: TGCGCCAGCAGTACAGGGGATGGGAGCACAGATACGCAGTATTTT.

The CDR3, as DNA: TGTGCCAGCAGCTGGACTAGCGCTTCCTCCTACAATGAGCAGTTCTTC. Protein: CASSWTSASSYNEQFF. The genes are TRBV7-2 and TRBJ2-1; 9 bases match TRBD2. Germline lookup yields CDR1 SGHTA and CDR2 FQGNSA. This CDR3 comprises 16 residues. Losses at the gene ends were 4 bases for V and 0 bases for J; bases not matched to a gene: 4.

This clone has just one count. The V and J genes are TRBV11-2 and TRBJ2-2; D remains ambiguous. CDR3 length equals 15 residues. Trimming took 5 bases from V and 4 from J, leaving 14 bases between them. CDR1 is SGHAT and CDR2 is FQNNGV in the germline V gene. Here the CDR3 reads CASSLDRPFTGELFF. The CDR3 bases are TGTGCCAGCAGCCTGGATCGACCGTTCACCGGGGAGCTGTTTTTT.

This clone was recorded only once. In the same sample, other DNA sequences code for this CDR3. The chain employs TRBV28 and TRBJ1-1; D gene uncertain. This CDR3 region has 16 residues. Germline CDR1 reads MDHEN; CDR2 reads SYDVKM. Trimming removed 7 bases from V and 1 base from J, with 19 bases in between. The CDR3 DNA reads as TGTGCCAGCACCCCTTCGGGGATGGCTGAGAACACTGAAGCTTTCTTT. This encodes CASTPSGMAENTEAFF.

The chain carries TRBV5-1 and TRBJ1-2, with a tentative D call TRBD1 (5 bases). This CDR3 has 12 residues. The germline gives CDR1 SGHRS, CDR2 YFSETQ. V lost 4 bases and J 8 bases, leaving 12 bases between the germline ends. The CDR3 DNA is TGCGCCAGCAGCGGCAGGGAGCGGGGCTACACCTTC. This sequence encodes CASSGRERGYTF.